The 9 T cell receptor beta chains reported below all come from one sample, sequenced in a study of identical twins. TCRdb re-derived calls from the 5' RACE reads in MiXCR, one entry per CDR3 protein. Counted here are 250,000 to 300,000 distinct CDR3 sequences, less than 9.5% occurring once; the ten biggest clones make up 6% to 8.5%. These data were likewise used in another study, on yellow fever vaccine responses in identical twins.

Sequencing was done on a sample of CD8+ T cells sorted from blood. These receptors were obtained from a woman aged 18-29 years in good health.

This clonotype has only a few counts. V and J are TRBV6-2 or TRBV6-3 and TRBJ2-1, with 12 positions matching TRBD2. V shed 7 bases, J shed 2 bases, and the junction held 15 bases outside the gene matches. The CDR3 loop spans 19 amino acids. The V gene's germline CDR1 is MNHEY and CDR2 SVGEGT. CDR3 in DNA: TGTGCCAGCACTCCAGGGGCCGGACTAGCGGGAATCCCCTACAATGAGCAGTTCTTC. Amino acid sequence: CASTPGAGLAGIPYNEQFF.

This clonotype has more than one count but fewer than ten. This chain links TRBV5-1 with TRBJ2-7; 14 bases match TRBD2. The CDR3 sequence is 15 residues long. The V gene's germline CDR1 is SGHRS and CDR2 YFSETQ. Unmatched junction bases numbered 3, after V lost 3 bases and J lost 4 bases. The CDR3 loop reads CASSWGLAGAYEQYF. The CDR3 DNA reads TGCGCCAGCAGCTGGGGACTAGCGGGGGCTTACGAGCAGTACTTC.

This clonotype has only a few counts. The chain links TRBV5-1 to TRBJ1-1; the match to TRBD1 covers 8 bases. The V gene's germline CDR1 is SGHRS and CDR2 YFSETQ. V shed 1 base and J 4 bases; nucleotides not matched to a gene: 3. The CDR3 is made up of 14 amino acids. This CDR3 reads CASSLNRGGTEAFF. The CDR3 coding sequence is TGCGCCAGCAGCTTGAACAGGGGGGGCACTGAAGCTTTCTTT.

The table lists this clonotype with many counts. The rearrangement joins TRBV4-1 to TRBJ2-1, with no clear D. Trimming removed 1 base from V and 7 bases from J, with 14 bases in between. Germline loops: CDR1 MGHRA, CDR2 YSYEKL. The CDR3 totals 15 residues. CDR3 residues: CASSQVSHEGNEQFF. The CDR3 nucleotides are TGCGCCAGCAGCCAAGTCTCCCATGAAGGGAATGAGCAGTTCTTC.

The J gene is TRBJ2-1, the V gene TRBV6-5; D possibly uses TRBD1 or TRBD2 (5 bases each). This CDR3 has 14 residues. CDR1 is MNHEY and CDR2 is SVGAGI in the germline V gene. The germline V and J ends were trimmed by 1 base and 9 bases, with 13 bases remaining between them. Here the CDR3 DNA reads TGTGCCAGCAGTTACTTGGGGGTAGATACTGAGCAGTTCTTC. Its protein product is CASSYLGVDTEQFF.

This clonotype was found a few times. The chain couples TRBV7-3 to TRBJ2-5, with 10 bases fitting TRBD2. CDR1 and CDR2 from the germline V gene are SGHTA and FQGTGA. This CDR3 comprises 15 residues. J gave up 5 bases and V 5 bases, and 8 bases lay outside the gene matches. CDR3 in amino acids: CASSRTAGGSETQYF. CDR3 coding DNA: TGTGCCAGCAGCCGCACAGCGGGGGGGAGTGAGACCCAGTACTTC. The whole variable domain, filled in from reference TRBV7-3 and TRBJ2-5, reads GAGVSQTPSNKVTEKGKYVELRCDPISGHTALYWYRQSLGQGPEFLIYFQGTGAADDSGLPNDRFFAVRPEGSVSTLKIQRTERGDSAVYLCASSRTAGGSETQYFGPGTRLLVL.

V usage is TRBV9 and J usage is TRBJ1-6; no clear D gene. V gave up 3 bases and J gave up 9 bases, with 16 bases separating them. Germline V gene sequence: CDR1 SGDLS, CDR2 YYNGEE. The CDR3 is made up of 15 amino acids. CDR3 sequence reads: CASSAGPTEASPLHF. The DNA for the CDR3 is TGTGCCAGCAGCGCCGGCCCTACGGAAGCTTCACCCCTCCACTTT.

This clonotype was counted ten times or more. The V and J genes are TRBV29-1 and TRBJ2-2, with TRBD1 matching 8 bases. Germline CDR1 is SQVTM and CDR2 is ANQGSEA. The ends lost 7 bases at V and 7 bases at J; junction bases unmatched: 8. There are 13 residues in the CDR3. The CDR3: CSGSDRVHGELFF. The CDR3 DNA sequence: TGCAGCGGATCGGACAGGGTACACGGGGAGCTGTTTTTT.

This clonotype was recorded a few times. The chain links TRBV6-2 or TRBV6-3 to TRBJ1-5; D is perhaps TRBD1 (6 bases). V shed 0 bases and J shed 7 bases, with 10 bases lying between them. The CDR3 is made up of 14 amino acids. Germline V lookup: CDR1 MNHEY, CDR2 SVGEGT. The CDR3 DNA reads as TGTGCCAGCAGTTACTCGGCCGGGGGCCAGCCCCAGCATTTT. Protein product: CASSYSAGGQPQHF.